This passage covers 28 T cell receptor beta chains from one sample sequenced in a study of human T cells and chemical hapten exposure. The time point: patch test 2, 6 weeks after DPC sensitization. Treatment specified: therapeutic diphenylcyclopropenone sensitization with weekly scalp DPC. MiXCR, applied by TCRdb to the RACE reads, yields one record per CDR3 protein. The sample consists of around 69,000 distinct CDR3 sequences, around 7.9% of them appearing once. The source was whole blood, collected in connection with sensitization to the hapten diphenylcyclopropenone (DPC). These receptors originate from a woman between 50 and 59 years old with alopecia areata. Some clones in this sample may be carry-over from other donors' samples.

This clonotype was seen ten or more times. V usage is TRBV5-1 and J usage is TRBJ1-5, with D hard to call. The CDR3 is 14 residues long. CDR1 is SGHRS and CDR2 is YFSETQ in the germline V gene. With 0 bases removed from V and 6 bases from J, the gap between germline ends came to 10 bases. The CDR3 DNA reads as TGCGCCAGCAGCTTGGAGGGTTGGGGTCAGCCCCAGCATTTT. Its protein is CASSLEGWGQPQHF.

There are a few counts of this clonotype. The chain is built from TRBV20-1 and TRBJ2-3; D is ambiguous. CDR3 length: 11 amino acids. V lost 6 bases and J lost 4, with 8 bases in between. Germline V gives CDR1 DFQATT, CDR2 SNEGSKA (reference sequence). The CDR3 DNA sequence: TGCAGTGCCCGCTACTCAGATACGCAGTATTTT. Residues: CSARYSDTQYF.

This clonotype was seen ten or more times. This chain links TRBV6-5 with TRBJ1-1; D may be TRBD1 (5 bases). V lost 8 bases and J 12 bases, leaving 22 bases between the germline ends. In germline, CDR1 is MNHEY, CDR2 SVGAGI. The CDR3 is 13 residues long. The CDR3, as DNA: TGTGCCAGCGTTACGGTATTGGGGGGGGAAACTTTCTTT. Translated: CASVTVLGGETFF.

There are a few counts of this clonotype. CDR3 nucleotide sequence: TGTGCCAGCAGTACTTACAGGGGACAGACCGGGGAGCTGTTTTTT. Protein: CASSTYRGQTGELFF. This chain joins TRBV27 and TRBJ2-2; 7 bases match TRBD1. With V trimmed by 5 bases and J by 5 bases, 8 bases remained unmatched. Germline values: CDR1 MNHEY, CDR2 SMNVEV (reference sequence). The CDR3 totals 15 residues.

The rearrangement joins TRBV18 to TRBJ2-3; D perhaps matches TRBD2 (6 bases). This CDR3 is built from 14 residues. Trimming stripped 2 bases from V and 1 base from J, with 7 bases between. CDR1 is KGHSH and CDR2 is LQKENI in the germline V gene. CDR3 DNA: TGTGCCAGCTCACCAACGGGGGGCACAGATACGCAGTATTTT. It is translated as CASSPTGGTDTQYF.

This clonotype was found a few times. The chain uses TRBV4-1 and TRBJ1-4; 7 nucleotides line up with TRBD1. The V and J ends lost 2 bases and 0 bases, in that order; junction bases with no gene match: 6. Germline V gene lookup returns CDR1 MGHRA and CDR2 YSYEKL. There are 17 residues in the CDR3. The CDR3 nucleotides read TGCGCCAGCAGCCAACTAGGGGGCGCGGCAACTAATGAAAAACTGTTTTTT. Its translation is CASSQLGGAATNEKLFF.

CDR3 amino acids: CASSFATNQPQHF. The DNA of the CDR3 is TGTGCCAGCAGCTTCGCCACAAATCAGCCCCAGCATTTT. This chain connects TRBV5-6 to TRBJ1-5; no clear D. V was trimmed by 2 bases and J by 4 bases, leaving 7 bases between them. This CDR3 comprises 13 residues. Germline CDR1 is SGHDT and CDR2 is YYEEEE.

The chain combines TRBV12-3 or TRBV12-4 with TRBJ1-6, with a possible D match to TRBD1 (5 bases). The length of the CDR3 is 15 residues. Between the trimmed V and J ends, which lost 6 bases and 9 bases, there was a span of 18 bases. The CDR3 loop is CASRKSVRGASPLHF. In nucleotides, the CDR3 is TGTGCCAGCAGGAAAAGCGTGAGAGGGGCTTCACCCCTCCACTTT.

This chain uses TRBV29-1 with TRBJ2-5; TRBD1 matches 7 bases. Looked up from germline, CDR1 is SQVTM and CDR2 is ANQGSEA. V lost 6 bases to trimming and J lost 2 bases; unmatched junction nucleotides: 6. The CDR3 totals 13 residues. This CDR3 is CSVAGTEQETQYF. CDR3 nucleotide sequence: TGCAGCGTGGCCGGGACAGAGCAAGAGACCCAGTACTTC.

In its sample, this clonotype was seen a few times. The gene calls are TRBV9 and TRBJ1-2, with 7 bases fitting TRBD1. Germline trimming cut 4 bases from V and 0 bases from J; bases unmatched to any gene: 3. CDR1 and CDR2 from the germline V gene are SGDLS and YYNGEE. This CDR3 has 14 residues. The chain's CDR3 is CASSQGVTNYGYTF. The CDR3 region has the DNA TGTGCCAGCAGCCAGGGGGTTACTAACTATGGCTACACCTTC.

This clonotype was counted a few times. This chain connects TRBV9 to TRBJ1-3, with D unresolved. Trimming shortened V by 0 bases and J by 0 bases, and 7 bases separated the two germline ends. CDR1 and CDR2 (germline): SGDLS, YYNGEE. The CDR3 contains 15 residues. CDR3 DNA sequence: TGTGCCAGCAGCGTAGCTTTAGACTCTGGAAACACCATATATTTT. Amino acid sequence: CASSVALDSGNTIYF.

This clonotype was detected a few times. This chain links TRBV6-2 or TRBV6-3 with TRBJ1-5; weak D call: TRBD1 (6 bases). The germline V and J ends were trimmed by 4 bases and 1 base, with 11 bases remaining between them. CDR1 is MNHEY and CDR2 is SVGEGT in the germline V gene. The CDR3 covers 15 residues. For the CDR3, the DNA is TGTGCCAGCAGTTCCAGGGGAAAGAGCAATCAGCCCCAGCATTTT. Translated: CASSSRGKSNQPQHF.

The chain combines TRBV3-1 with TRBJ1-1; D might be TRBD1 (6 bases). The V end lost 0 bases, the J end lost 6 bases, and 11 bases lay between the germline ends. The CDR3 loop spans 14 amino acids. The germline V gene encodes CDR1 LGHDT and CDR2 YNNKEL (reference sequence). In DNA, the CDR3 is TGTGCCAGCAGCCAAGATCAAGAGGGGGCTGAAGCTTTCTTT. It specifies CASSQDQEGAEAFF.

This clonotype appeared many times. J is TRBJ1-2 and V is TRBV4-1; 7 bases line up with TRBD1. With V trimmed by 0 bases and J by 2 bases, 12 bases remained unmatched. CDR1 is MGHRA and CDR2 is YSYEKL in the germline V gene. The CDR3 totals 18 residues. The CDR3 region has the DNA TGCGCCAGCAGCCAAGAAGGGTTACGAGGCAGGGGGAACTATGGCTACACCTTC. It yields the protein CASSQEGLRGRGNYGYTF.

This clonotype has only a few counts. The CDR3 nucleotides read TGTGCCACCAGCAGAGATAGGGGGGATCAGCCCCAGCATTTT. Translated: CATSRDRGDQPQHF. V gene TRBV15 combines with J gene TRBJ1-5; perhaps TRBD1 as D (6 bases). Germline V lookup: CDR1 LNHNV, CDR2 YYDKDF (reference sequence). This CDR3 spans 14 amino acids. Trimming shortened V by 0 bases and J by 5 bases, and 8 bases separated the two germline ends.

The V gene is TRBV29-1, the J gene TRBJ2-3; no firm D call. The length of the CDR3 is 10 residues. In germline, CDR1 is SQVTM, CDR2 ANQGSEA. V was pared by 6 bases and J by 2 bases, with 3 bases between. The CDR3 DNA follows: TGCAGCGTGGTCACAGATACGCAGTATTTT. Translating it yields CSVVTDTQYF.

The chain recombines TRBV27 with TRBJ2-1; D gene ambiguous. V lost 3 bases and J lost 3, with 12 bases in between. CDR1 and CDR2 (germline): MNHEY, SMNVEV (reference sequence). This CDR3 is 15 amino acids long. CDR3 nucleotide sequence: TGTGCCAGCAGTTTGGAACTACCTAACTACAATGAGCAGTTCTTC. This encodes CASSLELPNYNEQFF.

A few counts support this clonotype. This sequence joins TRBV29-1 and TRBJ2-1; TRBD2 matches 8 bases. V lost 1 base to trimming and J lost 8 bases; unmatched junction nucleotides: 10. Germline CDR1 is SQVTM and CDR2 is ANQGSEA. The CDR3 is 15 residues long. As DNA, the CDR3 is TGCAGCGTTGAAGCCGGGAGGGCTAGTCGGTATGAGCAGTTCTTC. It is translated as CSVEAGRASRYEQFF.

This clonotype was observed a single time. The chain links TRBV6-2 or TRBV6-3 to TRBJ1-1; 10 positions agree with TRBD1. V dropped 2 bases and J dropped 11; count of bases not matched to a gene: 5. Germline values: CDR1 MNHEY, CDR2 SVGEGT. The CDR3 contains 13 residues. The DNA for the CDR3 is TGTGCCAGCAGTTACGGGACAGGGGACGAGGCTTTCTTT. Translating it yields CASSYGTGDEAFF.

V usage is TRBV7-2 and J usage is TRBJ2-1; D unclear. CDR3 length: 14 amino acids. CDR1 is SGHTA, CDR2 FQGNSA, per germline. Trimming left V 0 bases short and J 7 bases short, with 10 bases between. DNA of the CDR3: TGTGCCAGCAGCTTAGCTCCAGTGAAGAATGAGCAGTTCTTC. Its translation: CASSLAPVKNEQFF.

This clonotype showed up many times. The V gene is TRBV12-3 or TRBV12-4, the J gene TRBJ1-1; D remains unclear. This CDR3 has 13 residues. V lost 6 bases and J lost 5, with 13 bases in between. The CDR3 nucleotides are TGTGCCAGCAGCCGGCCCCCGGGTACTGAAGCTTTCTTT. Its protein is CASSRPPGTEAFF.

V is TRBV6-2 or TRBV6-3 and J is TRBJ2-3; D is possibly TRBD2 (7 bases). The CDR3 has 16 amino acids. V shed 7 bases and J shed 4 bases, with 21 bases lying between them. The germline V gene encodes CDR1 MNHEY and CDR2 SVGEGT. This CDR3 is CASMDGGPLFPDTQYF. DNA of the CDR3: TGTGCCAGCATGGACGGGGGGCCTCTTTTCCCAGATACGCAGTATTTT.

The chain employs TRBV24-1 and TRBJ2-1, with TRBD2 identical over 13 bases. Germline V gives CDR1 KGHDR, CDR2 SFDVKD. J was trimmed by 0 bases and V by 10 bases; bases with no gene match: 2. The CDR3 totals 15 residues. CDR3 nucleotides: TGTGCCACTAGGACTAGCGGGAGCTCCTACAATGAGCAGTTCTTC. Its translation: CATRTSGSSYNEQFF.

CDR3 loop: CSAPREGDTQYF. The CDR3 DNA reads TGCAGTGCCCCCCGGGAGGGAGATACGCAGTATTTT. The chain joins TRBV20-1 to TRBJ2-3; 8 bases map to TRBD2. This CDR3 is built from 12 residues. CDR1 is DFQATT and CDR2 is SNEGSKA in the germline V gene (reference sequence). V shed 6 bases, J shed 5 bases, and the junction held 4 bases outside the gene matches.

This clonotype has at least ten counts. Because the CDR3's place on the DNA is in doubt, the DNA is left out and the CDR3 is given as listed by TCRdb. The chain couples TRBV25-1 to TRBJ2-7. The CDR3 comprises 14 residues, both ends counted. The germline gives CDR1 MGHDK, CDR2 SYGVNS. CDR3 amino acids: CASSTSGFTLEQYF.

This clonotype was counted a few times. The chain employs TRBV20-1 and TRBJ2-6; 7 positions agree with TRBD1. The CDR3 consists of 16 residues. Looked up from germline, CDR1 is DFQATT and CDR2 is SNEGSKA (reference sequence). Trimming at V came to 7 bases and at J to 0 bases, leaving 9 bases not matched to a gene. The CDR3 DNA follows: TGCAGTGGGAAGGGACAGACGACCTCTGGGGCCAACGTCCTGACTTTC. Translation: CSGKGQTTSGANVLTF.

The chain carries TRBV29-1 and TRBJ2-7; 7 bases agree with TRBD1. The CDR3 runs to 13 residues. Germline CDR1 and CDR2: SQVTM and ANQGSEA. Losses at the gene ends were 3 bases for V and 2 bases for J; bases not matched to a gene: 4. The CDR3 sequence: CSVEVDRAYEQYF. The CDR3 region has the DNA TGCAGCGTTGAGGTAGACAGGGCCTACGAGCAGTACTTC.

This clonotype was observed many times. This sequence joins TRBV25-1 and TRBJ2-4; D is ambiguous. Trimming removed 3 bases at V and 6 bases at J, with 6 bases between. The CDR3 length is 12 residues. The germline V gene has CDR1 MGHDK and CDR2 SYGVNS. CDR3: CASSDGRNIQYF. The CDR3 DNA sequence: TGTGCCAGCAGTGACGGCAGAAACATTCAGTACTTC.